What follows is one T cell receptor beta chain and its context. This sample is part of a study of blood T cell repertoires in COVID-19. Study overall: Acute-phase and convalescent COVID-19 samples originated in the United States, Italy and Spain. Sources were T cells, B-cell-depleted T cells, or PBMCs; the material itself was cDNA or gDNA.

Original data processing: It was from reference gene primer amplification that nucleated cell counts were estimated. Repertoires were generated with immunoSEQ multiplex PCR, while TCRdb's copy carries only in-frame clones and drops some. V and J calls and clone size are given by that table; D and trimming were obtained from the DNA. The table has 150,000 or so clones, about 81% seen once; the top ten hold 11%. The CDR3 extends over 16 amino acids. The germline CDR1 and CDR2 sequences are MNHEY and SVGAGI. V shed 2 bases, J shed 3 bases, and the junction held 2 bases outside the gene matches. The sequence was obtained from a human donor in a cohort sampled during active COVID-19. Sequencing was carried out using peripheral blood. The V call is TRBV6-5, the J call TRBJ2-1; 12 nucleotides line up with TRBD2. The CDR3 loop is CASSYGGLAGYNEQFF. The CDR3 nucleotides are TGTGCCAGCAGTTACGGGGGACTAGCGGGCTACAATGAGCAGTTCTTC.